One and the same sample provided the 27 T cell receptor beta chains below, sequenced in a study of blood T cell repertoires in COVID-19. The repertoire was sequenced with immunoSEQ multiplex PCR; TCRdb's copy has only in-frame clones and lacks some. The data contain 200,000 to 250,000 clones, roughly 82% of them seen just once; the ten biggest clones take up roughly 2%. The material sequenced was PBMCs or T cells enriched from blood (not recorded which). The origin of the receptors is a woman aged 50 to 60 who had recovered from COVID-19.

CDR3 nucleotides: TGTGCCAGCAGTTTATCGATAGGGGGCGCGGACCCCTACGAGCAGTACTTC. This encodes CASSLSIGGADPYEQYF. This chain links TRBV27 with TRBJ2-7, with TRBD1 matching over 7 bases. This CDR3 comprises 17 residues. V trimming: 0 bases; J trimming: 2 bases; junction bases outside the gene matches: 10. CDR1 is MNHEY and CDR2 is SMNVEV in the germline V gene (reference sequence).

This clone has only a few counts. The CDR3 coding sequence is TGTGCCAGCAGCCAAGCGGCTAGCGCCAACCCCACCTACGAGCAGTACTTC. Translating it yields CASSQAASANPTYEQYF. The chain employs TRBV4-2 and TRBJ2-7; possibly TRBD2 for D (6 bases). There are 17 residues in the CDR3. Germline V gene sequence: CDR1 LGHNA, CDR2 YNFKEQ. The ends were cut back, 1 base at V and 2 bases at J, with 18 bases in the middle.

The chain links TRBV12-3 or TRBV12-4 to TRBJ2-1, with D perhaps TRBD1 (5 bases). The CDR3 has 12 amino acids. V lost 5 bases and J 12 bases, leaving 14 bases between the germline ends. The DNA for the CDR3 is TGTGCCAGCAGTGGGTCCAGGGTAGGGCAGTTCTTC. Protein: CASSGSRVGQFF.

The chain carries TRBV5-1 and TRBJ2-1, with D tentatively TRBD2 (5 bases). The CDR3 totals 14 residues. CDR1 and CDR2 (germline): SGHRS, YFSETQ. V lost 2 bases to trimming and J lost 9 bases, with 15 bases between them. For the CDR3, the DNA is TGCGCCAGCAGCTTCCCGGTCGACCGGGGTGAGCAGTTCTTC. Translating gives CASSFPVDRGEQFF.

The chain employs TRBV2 and TRBJ2-7; possibly TRBD1 for D (5 bases). Trimming removed 5 bases at V and 2 bases at J, with 13 bases between. Germline CDR1 reads SNHLY; CDR2 reads FYNNEI. This CDR3 comprises 14 residues. DNA for the CDR3: TGTGCCAGCAGTCAATCTGGGGCAGCCTACGAGCAGTACTTC. Protein sequence: CASSQSGAAYEQYF.

This chain uses TRBV6-5 with TRBJ2-7; the match to TRBD2 covers 8 bases. Germline trimming cut 6 bases from V and 0 bases from J; bases unmatched to any gene: 7. Germline CDR1 MNHEY, CDR2 SVGAGI. There are 15 residues in the CDR3. The CDR3 nucleotides are TGTGCCAGCAGACCAAGCGGGGGTAGCTCCTACGAGCAGTACTTC. It is translated as CASRPSGGSSYEQYF.

The chain joins TRBV25-1 to TRBJ2-7; TRBD2 agrees at 7 bases. CDR1 is MGHDK and CDR2 is SYGVNS in the germline V gene. The CDR3 runs to 14 residues. Trimming cost V 2 bases and J 6 bases; bases outside gene matches: 7. The CDR3 sequence is CASSESLAVFEQYF. As DNA, the CDR3 is TGTGCCAGCAGTGAAAGTCTAGCGGTTTTCGAGCAGTACTTC.

The chain recombines TRBV7-2 with TRBJ1-2; D is undetermined. The V gene lost 5 bases and the J gene lost 7 bases, with 14 bases spanning the gap. The CDR3 spans 13 residues. Germline V lookup: CDR1 SGHTA, CDR2 FQGNSA. The DNA for the CDR3 is TGTGCCAGCAGCGTGACGGGGTTAACTGGCTACACCTTC. Its translation is CASSVTGLTGYTF.

In its sample, this clone was seen once. The chain is built from TRBV5-3 and TRBJ1-1, with 7 nucleotides matching TRBD1. TRBV5-3 is flagged as an ORF with uncertain function. The CDR3 contains 16 residues. The V segment lost 2 bases and the J segment 3 bases; nucleotides outside the gene matches: 10. The CDR3 nucleotides read TGTGCCAGAAGCTTACAGGGGTCGGCGAGGGACACTGAAGCTTTCTTT. Its translation is CARSLQGSARDTEAFF.

The chain carries TRBV4-1 and TRBJ1-2; 10 bases match TRBD1. V dropped 0 bases and J dropped 3; count of bases not matched to a gene: 7. The CDR3 extends over 17 amino acids. Germline V gives CDR1 MGHRA, CDR2 YSYEKL. This CDR3 reads CASSQDIRQGADYGYTF. The DNA of the CDR3 is TGCGCCAGCAGCCAAGATATAAGACAGGGGGCGGACTATGGCTACACCTTC.

This clone was observed a handful of times. The rearrangement links TRBV29-1 to TRBJ1-1; unclear D gene. V was shortened by 7 bases and J by 5 bases, with 17 bases between the two germline ends. Germline assignment: CDR1 SQVTM and CDR2 ANQGSEA. The CDR3 is 13 amino acids. CDR3 loop: CSAALAGGTEAFF. In DNA, the CDR3 is TGCAGCGCCGCACTCGCGGGTGGGACTGAAGCTTTCTTT. The full variable domain, its missing parts supplied by reference TRBV29-1 and TRBJ1-1, is SAVISQKPSRDICQRGTSLTIQCQVDSQVTMMFWYRQQPGQSLTLIATANQGSEATYESGFVIDKFPISRPNLTFSTLTVSNMSPEDSSIYLCSAALAGGTEAFFGQGTRLTVV.

This chain joins TRBV19 and TRBJ2-5; 8 bases match TRBD1. Germline CDR1 reads LNHDA; CDR2 reads SQIVND (reference sequence). Trimming at V came to 9 bases and at J to 2 bases, leaving 5 bases not matched to a gene. There are 13 residues in the CDR3. The CDR3 reads CASRDRPQETQYF. As DNA, the CDR3 is TGTGCCAGCCGGGACAGGCCTCAAGAGACCCAGTACTTC.

This clone was counted once. The rearrangement links TRBV19 to TRBJ2-7; D uncertain. CDR1 and CDR2 (germline): LNHDA, SQIVND (reference sequence). This CDR3 is built from 14 residues. Trimming cost V 5 bases and J 4 bases, with 15 bases left between them. CDR3 DNA sequence: TGTGCCAGTAGTTTCCTGGGCACCGAATACGAGCAGTACTTC. It codes for CASSFLGTEYEQYF.

The chain employs TRBV4-3 and TRBJ2-1, with 9 bases fitting TRBD2. Trimming at V came to 0 bases and at J to 5 bases, leaving 8 bases not matched to a gene. The CDR3 runs to 17 residues. Germline CDR1 and CDR2: LGHNA and YSLEER. CDR3 DNA sequence: TGCGCCAGCAGCCAAGATAAGGCTAGCGGGGTTAACAATGAGCAGTTCTTC. Its translation: CASSQDKASGVNNEQFF.

This chain links TRBV5-3 with TRBJ2-1, with D tentatively TRBD2 (6 bases). TRBV5-3 falls under the ORF class, with uncertain function. The CDR3 runs to 17 residues. V lost 5 bases and J 5 bases, leaving 23 bases between the germline ends. The CDR3 sequence: CARSCHLCGEIDNEQFF. Written as DNA, the CDR3 is TGTGCCAGAAGTTGTCACCTTTGCGGGGAGATTGACAATGAGCAGTTCTTC.

The chain joins TRBV27 to TRBJ1-1; D may be TRBD1 (6 bases). This CDR3 is built from 12 residues. V lost 5 bases to trimming and J lost 11 bases, with 15 bases between them. Germline-derived CDR1 and CDR2 are MNHEY and SMNVEV (reference sequence). In DNA form, the CDR3 reads TGTGCCAGCAGTACGCGAGGGGGATGGGCTTTCTTT. Its translation: CASSTRGGWAFF.

This clone has just a few counts. The V call is TRBV7-2, the J call TRBJ2-1, with 7 bases fitting TRBD2. Germline V CDR1 and CDR2: SGHTA, FQGNSA. Trimming at V came to 4 bases and at J to 5 bases, leaving 5 bases not matched to a gene. The CDR3 sequence is 14 residues long. Here the CDR3 reads CASSWASGNNEQFF. The CDR3 DNA reads as TGTGCCAGCAGCTGGGCTAGCGGAAACAATGAGCAGTTCTTC. Filled out from reference TRBV7-2 and TRBJ2-1, the complete variable domain reads GAGVSQSPSNKVTEKGKDVELRCDPISGHTALYWYRQSLGQGLEFLIYFQGNSAPDKSGLPSDRFSAERTGGSVSTLTIQRTQQEDSAVYLCASSWASGNNEQFFGPGTRLTVL.

This clone was recorded once. The J gene is TRBJ1-5, the V gene TRBV4-1; the match to TRBD1 covers 7 bases. CDR1 is MGHRA and CDR2 is YSYEKL in the germline V gene. The V segment lost 0 bases and the J segment 3 bases; nucleotides outside the gene matches: 5. The CDR3 contains 16 residues. The CDR3 spells CASSQEPQGYNQPQHF. In DNA, the CDR3 is TGCGCCAGCAGCCAAGAGCCACAGGGGTACAATCAGCCCCAGCATTTT.

CDR3 sequence: CASTFRRGTGELFF. For the CDR3, the DNA is TGTGCCAGCACCTTCCGGAGGGGCACCGGGGAGCTGTTTTTT. This chain joins TRBV2 and TRBJ2-2, with D tentatively TRBD2 (6 bases). The ends were cut back, 7 bases at V and 4 bases at J, with 13 bases in the middle. The CDR3 has 14 residues. Germline values: CDR1 SNHLY, CDR2 FYNNEI.

This chain connects TRBV20-1 to TRBJ2-3, with D hard to call. Trimming removed 3 bases at V and 1 base at J, with 14 bases between. The CDR3 spans 15 residues. In germline, CDR1 is DFQATT, CDR2 SNEGSKA (reference sequence). CDR3 loop: CSASLAVRRTDTQYF. CDR3 nucleotides: TGCAGTGCTAGTTTAGCCGTGAGGCGCACAGATACGCAGTATTTT.

The chain's CDR3 is CASRGVRSAGELFF. The CDR3 DNA reads as TGTGCCAGCAGAGGGGTGAGAAGCGCCGGGGAGCTGTTTTTT. This rearrangement joins TRBV7-8 to TRBJ2-2; D possibly corresponds to TRBD1 (5 bases). Germline CDR1 SGHVS, CDR2 FQNEAQ. The CDR3 spans 14 residues. Deletions cut 6 bases from V and 6 bases from J, with 14 bases between.

The chain uses TRBV4-1 and TRBJ2-1, with TRBD2 as a possible D gene (7 bases). Trimming took 5 bases from V and 2 from J, leaving 13 bases between them. This CDR3 has 15 amino acids. Per the germline V gene, CDR1 is MGHRA and CDR2 is YSYEKL. The CDR3 DNA sequence: TGCGCCAGCAGCAAAACCGGGGGGCCCTACAATGAGCAGTTCTTC. Amino acid sequence: CASSKTGGPYNEQFF.

This clone came up once. The chain employs TRBV9 and TRBJ2-3; 7 nucleotides line up with TRBD1. V shed 1 base and J 4 bases; nucleotides not matched to a gene: 9. Germline lookup yields CDR1 SGDLS and CDR2 YYNGEE. CDR3 length: 16 residues. DNA for the CDR3: TGTGCCAGCAGCGTATCAGTTGGACAGGCGCCAGATACGCAGTATTTT. Translating gives CASSVSVGQAPDTQYF. The full variable domain, completed using reference TRBV9 and TRBJ2-3, is DSGVTQTPKHLITATGQRVTLRCSPRSGDLSVYWYQQSLDQGLQFLIQYYNGEERAKGNILERFSAQQFPDLHSELNLSSLELGDSALYFCASSVSVGQAPDTQYFGPGTRLTVL.

The V gene is TRBV5-6, the J gene TRBJ1-2; D uncertain. Trimming took 1 base from V and 6 from J, leaving 16 bases between them. Germline CDR1 reads SGHDT; CDR2 reads YYEEEE. The CDR3 spans 15 residues. The CDR3 nucleotides are TGTGCCAGCAGCTTGCTCGTCTTCCAAGCGCATGGCTACACCTTC. It specifies CASSLLVFQAHGYTF.

The CDR3 DNA sequence: TGCGCCAGCAGCCTCCGGACTAGCGGGGCCCCGGACAATGAGCAGTTCTTC. This translates into CASSLRTSGAPDNEQFF. This rearrangement joins TRBV5-1 to TRBJ2-1, with 12 bases lining up with TRBD2. Trimming took 4 bases from V and 5 from J; bases not matched to a gene: 10. The length of the CDR3 is 17 residues. Germline CDR1 SGHRS, CDR2 YFSETQ.

V is TRBV15 and J is TRBJ1-6; D possibly corresponds to TRBD1 (6 bases). In germline, CDR1 is LNHNV, CDR2 YYDKDF (reference sequence). V lost 0 bases and J lost 7, with 10 bases in between. The CDR3 covers 15 residues. This chain's CDR3 is CATSRDTGNNSPLHF. CDR3 sequence (DNA): TGTGCCACCAGCAGAGATACAGGGAACAATTCACCCCTCCACTTT.

The chain recombines TRBV4-3 with TRBJ1-5; D remains unclear. The length of the CDR3 is 15 residues. Germline assignment: CDR1 LGHNA and CDR2 YSLEER. V was cut by 4 bases and J by 5 bases, with 15 bases left in between. CDR3 bases: TGCGCCAGCAGCCCGAACCCGGTGAGTGATCAGCCCCAGCATTTT. It specifies CASSPNPVSDQPQHF.